A selection of T cell receptor beta chains follows, all from one sample in a study of T cell responses to AZD1222 COVID-19 vaccine. Sequencing was performed with immunoSEQ multiplex PCR; in TCRdb, only in-frame clones are kept and a portion is missing. Of 90,000 to 95,000 clones listed, roughly 88% are singletons. The specimen comprised peripheral blood, sampled on day 0 of AZD1222 vaccination. These receptors were obtained from an adult in good health. The CDR3 runs from the conserved cysteine through the conserved F or W. A D gene is named only where the DNA matches it firmly. For some rows the clone size is stated as once, few or many, or as a class when expanded; others skip it.

>14|NA|TRBV5-1|NA|TRBJ1-6
CASSLVGSNSPLHF
TGCGCCAGCAGCCTGGTAGGGTCTAATTCACCCCTCCACTTT
>15|TRBD1|TRBV7-2|NA|TRBJ2-5
CASSLAPGTEETQYF
TGTGCCAGCAGCTTAGCTCCTGGGACAGAAGAGACCCAGTACTTC
>17|TRBD1|TRBV4-3|NA|TRBJ1-3
CASSQGTGVLSGNTIYF
TGCGCCAGCAGCCAAGGGACAGGGGTACTCTCTGGAAACACCATATATTTT
>13|NA|TRBV7-8|NA|TRBJ1-1
CATSARWDTEAFF
TGTGCCACCTCGGCGCGCTGGGACACTGAAGCTTTCTTT
>12|NA|TRBV24-1|NA|TRBJ2-7
CATSQSTYEQYF
TGTGCCACCAGCCAGTCCACCTACGAGCAGTACTTC
>12|NA|TRBV3-1/TRBV3-2|NA|TRBJ1-1
CASSHSTDEAFF
TGTGCCAGCAGTCATTCGACAGATGAAGCTTTCTTT
>17|TRBD1|TRBV5-1|NA|TRBJ1-1
CASSFVPIGQGNTEAFF
TGCGCCAGCAGCTTTGTCCCTATTGGACAGGGGAACACTGAAGCTTTCTTT
>13|NA|TRBV19|NA|TRBJ2-5
CASSIGQGETQYF
TGTGCCAGTAGTATAGGGCAGGGAGAGACCCAGTACTTC
>14|TRBD1|TRBV28|once|TRBJ1-1
CASSPGQGNTEAFF
TGTGCCAGCAGTCCGGGACAGGGTAACACTGAAGCTTTCTTT
>16|TRBD2|TRBV5-4|NA|TRBJ2-5
CASSSRTSGDQETQYF
TGTGCCAGCAGCTCCAGGACTAGCGGGGACCAAGAGACCCAGTACTTC
>18|TRBD2|TRBV6-1|NA|TRBJ2-3
CASSELSGLAGVTDTQYF
TGTGCCAGCAGTGAACTTTCGGGACTAGCGGGGGTCACAGATACGCAGTATTTT
>13|NA|TRBV6-5|NA|TRBJ2-7
CASSSQNSYEQYF
TGTGCCAGCAGCTCACAGAACTCCTACGAGCAGTACTTC
>16|TRBD1|TRBV14|NA|TRBJ2-1
CASSQSGTGDYNEQFF
TGTGCCAGCAGCCAATCAGGGACAGGGGACTACAATGAGCAGTTCTTC